This T cell receptor beta chain was retrieved from a study of human T cells and chemical hapten exposure. Trimming pared 1 base from V and 1 base from J, leaving 7 bases between. The CDR3 is 14 residues long. The germline gives CDR1 MNHEY, CDR2 SMNVEV (reference sequence). Time point in this sample: healthy volunteer bleed at 2 weeks. Total RNA was isolated from whole blood that had not been fractionated. This clonotype was counted at least ten times. Each CDR3 protein gets one entry after TCRdb re-called the RACE reads with MiXCR. Of around 130,000 distinct CDR3 sequences listed, approximately 10% are singletons.

The TCR originated in a male donor in good health. Some clones in this sample may be carry-over from other donors' samples. This chain links TRBV27 with TRBJ1-1; weak D call: TRBD1 (5 bases). Source material: whole blood. The CDR3 spells CASSLLTGNTEAFF. CDR3 DNA: TGTGCCAGCAGTTTATTAACAGGGAACACTGAAGCTTTCTTT.